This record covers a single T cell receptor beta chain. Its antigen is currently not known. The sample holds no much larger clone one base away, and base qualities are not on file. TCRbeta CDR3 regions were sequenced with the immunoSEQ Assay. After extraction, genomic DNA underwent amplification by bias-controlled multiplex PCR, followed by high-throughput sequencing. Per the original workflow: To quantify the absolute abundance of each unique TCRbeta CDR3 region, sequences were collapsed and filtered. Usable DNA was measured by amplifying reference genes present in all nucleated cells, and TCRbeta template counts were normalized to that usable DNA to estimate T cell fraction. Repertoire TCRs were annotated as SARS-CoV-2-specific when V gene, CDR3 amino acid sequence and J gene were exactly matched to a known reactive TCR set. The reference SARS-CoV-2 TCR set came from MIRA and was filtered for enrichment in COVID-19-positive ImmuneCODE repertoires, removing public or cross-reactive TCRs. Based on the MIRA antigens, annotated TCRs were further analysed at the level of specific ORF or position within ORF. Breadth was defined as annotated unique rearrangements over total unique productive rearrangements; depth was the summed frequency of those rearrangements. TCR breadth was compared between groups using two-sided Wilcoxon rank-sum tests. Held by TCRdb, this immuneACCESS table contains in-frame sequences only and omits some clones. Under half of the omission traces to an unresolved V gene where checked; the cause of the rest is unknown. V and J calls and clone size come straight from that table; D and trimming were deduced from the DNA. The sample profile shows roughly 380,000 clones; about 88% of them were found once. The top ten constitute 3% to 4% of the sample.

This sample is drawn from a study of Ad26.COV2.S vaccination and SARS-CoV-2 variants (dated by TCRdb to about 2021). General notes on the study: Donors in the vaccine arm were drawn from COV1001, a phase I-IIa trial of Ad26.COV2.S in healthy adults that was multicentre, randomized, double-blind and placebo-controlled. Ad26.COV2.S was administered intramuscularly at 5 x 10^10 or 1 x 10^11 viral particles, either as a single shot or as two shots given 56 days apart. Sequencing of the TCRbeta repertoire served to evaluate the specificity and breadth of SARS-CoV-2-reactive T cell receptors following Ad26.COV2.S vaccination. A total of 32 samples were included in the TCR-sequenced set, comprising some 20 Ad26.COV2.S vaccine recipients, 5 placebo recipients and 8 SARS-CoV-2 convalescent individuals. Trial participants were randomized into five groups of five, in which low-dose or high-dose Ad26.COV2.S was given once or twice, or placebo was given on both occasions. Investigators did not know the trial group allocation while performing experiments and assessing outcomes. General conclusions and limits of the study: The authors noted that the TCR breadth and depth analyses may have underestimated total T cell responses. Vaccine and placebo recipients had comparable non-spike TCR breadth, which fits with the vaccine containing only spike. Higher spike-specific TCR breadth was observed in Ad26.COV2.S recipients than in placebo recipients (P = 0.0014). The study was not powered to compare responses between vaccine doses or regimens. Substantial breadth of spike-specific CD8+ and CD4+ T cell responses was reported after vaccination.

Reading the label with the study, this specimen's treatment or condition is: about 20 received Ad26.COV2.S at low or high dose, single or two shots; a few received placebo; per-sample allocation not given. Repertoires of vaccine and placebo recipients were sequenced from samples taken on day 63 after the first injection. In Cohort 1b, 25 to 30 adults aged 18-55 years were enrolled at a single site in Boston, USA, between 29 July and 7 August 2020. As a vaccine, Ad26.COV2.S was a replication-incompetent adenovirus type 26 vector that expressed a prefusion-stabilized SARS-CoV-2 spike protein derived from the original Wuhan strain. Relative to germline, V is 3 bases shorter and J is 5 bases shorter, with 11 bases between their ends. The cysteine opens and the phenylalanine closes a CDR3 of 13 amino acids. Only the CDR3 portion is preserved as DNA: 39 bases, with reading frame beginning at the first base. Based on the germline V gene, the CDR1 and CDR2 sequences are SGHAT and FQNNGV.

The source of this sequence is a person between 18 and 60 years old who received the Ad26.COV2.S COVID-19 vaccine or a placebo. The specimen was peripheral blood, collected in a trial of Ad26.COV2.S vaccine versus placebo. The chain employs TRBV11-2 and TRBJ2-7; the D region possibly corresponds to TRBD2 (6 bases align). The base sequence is TGTGCCAGCAGCTTTACGACTAGGAACGAGCAGTACTTC. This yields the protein CASSFTTRNEQYF.